The sample holds a few counts of the clone carrying this TCR beta chain. Antigen: not known. There were TCR beta CDR3 regions amplified from RNA transcripts. The HTBI set primed first-round TCR CDR3 RT-PCR. TCRdb reprocessed the multiplex PCR reads via MiXCR and lists one record per CDR3 protein. The sample holds 550,000 to 600,000 distinct CDR3 sequences; over 15% are singletons and the top ten take 15% to 20%. The data belong to a study of T cells in Graves' hyperthyroidism and ophthalmopathy. Study-wide points: Separation of ophthalmopathy from stable hyperthyroidism was achieved by a 13 V-J model.

The V gene end was trimmed by 5 bases and the J gene end by 3 bases; junction bases not matched to a gene: 7. Germline V lookup: CDR1 MNHNS, CDR2 SASEGT. The CDR3 has 15 amino acids. The authors obtained PBMCs from 10 ml of fresh peripheral blood. This chain uses TRBV6-1 with TRBJ2-7; TRBD2 agrees at 10 bases. The receptor comes from a young woman with Graves' hyperthyroidism. Sequenced sample: blood. Written as DNA, the CDR3 is TGTGCCAGCAGTCCTGTGCTAGCGGGGGTCTACGAGCAGTACTTC. Protein: CASSPVLAGVYEQYF.